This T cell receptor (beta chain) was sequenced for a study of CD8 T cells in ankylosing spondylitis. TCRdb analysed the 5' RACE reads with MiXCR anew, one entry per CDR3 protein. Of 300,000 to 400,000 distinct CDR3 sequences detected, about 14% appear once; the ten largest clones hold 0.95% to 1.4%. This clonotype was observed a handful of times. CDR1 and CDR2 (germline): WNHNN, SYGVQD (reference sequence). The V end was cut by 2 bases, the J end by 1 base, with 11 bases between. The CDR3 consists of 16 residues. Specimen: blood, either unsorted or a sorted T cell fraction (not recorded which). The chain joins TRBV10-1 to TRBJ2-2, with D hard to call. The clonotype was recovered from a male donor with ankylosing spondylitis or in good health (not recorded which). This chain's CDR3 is CASSEARVGNTGELFF. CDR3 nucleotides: TGCGCCAGCAGTGAGGCAAGGGTCGGGAACACCGGGGAGCTGTTTTTT.